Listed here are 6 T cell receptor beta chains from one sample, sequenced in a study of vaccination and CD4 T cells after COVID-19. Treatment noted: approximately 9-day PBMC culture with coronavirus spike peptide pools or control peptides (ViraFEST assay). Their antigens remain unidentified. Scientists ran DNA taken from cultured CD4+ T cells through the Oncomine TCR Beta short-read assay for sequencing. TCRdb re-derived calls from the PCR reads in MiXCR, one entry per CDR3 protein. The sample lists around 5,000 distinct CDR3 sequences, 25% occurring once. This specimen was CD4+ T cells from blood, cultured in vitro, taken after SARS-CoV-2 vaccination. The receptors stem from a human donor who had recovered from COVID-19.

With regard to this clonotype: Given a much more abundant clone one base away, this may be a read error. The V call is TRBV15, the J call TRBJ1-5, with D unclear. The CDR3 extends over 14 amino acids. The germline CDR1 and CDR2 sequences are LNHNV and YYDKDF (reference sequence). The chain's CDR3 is CATSRDLGIQLQHF. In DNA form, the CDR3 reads TGTGCCACCAGCAGAGATCTCGGGATTCAGCTCCAGCATTTT.

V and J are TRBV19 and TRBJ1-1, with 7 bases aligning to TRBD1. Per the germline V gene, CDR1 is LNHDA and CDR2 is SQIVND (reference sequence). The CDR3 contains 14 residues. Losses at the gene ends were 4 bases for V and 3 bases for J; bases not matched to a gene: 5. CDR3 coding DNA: TGTGCCAGTAGTACAGGGGGTTCGGACACTGAAGCTTTCTTT. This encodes CASSTGGSDTEAFF.

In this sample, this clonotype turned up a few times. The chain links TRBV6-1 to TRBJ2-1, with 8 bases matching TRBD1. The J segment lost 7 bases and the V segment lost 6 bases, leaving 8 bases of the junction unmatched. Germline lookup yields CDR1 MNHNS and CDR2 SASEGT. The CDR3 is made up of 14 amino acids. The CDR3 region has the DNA TGTGCCAGCAGCACTCGGACAGGGAGGAATGAGCAGTTCTTC. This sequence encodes CASSTRTGRNEQFF.

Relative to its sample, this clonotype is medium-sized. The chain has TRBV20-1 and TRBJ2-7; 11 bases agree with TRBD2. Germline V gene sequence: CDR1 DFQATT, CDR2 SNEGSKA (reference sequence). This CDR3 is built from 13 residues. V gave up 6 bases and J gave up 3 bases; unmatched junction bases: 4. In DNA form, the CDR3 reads TGCAGTGCCTTAGCGGGAGGGAGCTACGAGCAGTACTTC. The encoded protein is CSALAGGSYEQYF.

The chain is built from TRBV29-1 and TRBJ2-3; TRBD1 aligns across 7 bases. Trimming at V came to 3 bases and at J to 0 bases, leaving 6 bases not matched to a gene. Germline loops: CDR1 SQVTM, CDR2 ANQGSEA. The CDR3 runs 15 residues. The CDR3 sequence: CSVEGQSSSTDTQYF. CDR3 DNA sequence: TGCAGCGTTGAGGGACAGAGTTCTAGCACAGATACGCAGTATTTT.

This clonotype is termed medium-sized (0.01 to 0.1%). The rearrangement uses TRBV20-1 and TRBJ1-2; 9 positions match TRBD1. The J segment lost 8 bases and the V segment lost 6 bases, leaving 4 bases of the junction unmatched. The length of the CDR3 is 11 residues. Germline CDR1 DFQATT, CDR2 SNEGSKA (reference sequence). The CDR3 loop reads CSASGTGGYTF. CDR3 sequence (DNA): TGCAGTGCGTCGGGGACAGGGGGCTACACCTTC.